This T cell receptor (beta chain) was obtained from a study of cytomegalovirus exposure and HLA in healthy donors. This clone was seen more than once but under ten times. Its antigen remains unknown. The PCR ran on 60 Vbeta and 13 Jbeta primers. The assay was immunoSEQ multiplex PCR, and TCRdb's table has in-frame clones only and misses some. Of some 110,000 clones in the sample, approximately 12% were seen once. Unmatched junction bases numbered 15, after V lost 4 bases and J lost 6 bases. In germline, CDR1 is SGHRS, CDR2 YFSETQ. CDR3 length: 18 residues. Whole-study results and caveats: Later analysis demonstrated an association between a missense DCLRE1C variant and TCR beta V- and J-gene trimming.

The clonotype comes from a man in his forties or fifties in good health and CMV-seropositive. Specimen: PBMCs. V and J are TRBV5-1 and TRBJ2-5, with 13 bases identical to TRBD2. The CDR3 DNA reads TGCGCCAGCAGCCAGGGGGATTGGACTAGCGGGAGTCTGAAGACCCAGTACTTC. Translating it yields CASSQGDWTSGSLKTQYF.